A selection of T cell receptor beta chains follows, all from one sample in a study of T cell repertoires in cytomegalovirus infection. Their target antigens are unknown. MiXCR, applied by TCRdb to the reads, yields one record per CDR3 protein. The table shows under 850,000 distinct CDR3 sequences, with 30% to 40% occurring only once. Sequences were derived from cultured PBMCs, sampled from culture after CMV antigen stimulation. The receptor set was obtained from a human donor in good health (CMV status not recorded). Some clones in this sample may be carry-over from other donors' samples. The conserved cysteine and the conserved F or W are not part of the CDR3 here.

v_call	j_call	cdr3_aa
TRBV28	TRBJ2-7	ASNKGGDGFSYEQY
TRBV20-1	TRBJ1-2	SARGGYRTNYGYT
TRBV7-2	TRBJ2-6	ASKLFIGDSAGANVLT
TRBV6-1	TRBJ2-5	ASSEALWSSAQY
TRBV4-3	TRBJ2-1	ASSQEGGPSNEQF
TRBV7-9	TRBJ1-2	ASSLPPGNPYGYT
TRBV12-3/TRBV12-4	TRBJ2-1	ASTRSGGTYNEQF
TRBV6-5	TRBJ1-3	ASSYVPPGSGNTIY
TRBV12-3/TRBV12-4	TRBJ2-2	ASTTLTRTGELF
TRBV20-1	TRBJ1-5	SASPQGEWYQPQH
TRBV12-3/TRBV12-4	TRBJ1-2	ASQKGVVDYGYT
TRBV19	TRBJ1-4	ASGVIGTNEKLF
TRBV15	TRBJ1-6	ATSGIAASPLH
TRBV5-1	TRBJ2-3	ASSLANRDTQY
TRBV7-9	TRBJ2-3	ASSSRGQSTDTQY
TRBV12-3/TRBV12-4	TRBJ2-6	ASSRTRDRGRGGANVLT
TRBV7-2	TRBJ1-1	ASSLYANMNTEAF
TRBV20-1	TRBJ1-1	SAQKIPNTEAF
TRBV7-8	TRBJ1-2	ASSRDSGLNYGYT
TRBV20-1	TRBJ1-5	SARARPYGQPQH
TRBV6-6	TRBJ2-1	ASSPTRLSYNEQF
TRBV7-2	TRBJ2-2	ASSPSPLAGGGTGELF